Listed below are T cell receptor beta chains from one sample, sequenced in a study of T cell changes during pregnancy in multiple sclerosis. Clones were read by immunoSEQ multiplex PCR, and TCRdb kept only the in-frame ones, dropping some. The sample consists of under 75,000 clones, 91% of them appearing once. The material sequenced was peripheral blood, taken in the third trimester of pregnancy. These receptors all come from a female donor in good health, enrolled as a control in a pregnancy study. The CDR3 runs from the conserved cysteine through the conserved F or W. The order of the fields is J gene, V gene, CDR3 protein.

J: TRBJ1-3
V: TRBV7-9
CDR3: CASRPGQANTIYF

J: TRBJ1-1
V: TRBV6-5
CDR3: CASSSPGHRADTEAFF

J: TRBJ1-2
V: TRBV7-9
CDR3: CASSPWDREVYGYTF

J: TRBJ2-1
V: TRBV5-1
CDR3: CASSSGTSGGRNEQFF

J: TRBJ2-2
V: TRBV9
CDR3: CASSLPGGELFF

J: TRBJ2-3
V: TRBV29-1
CDR3: CSVLTSGGTDTQYF

J: TRBJ2-3
V: TRBV7-9
CDR3: CASSYGTSGTDTQYF

J: TRBJ2-3
V: TRBV6-4
CDR3: CASSRDFTSTDTQYF

J: TRBJ2-7
V: TRBV7-9
CDR3: CASSLVGSEQYF

J: TRBJ1-5
V: TRBV30
CDR3: CAWSMRVDQPQHF

J: TRBJ1-1
V: TRBV10-3
CDR3: CAITADQNTEAFF

J: TRBJ1-2
V: TRBV5-1
CDR3: CASIEPFRGSTNYGYTF

J: TRBJ2-7
V: TRBV9
CDR3: CASSVGPTGGSSYEQYF

J: TRBJ2-1
V: TRBV7-3
CDR3: CASSSGQPYNEQFF

J: TRBJ2-3
V: TRBV5-1
CDR3: CASSSSGGDTQYF

J: TRBJ2-7
V: TRBV5-1
CDR3: CASSLKQDSSYEQYF

J: TRBJ1-1
V: TRBV28
CDR3: CASNRLSTGAFF

J: TRBJ2-1
V: TRBV5-1
CDR3: CASAPRVPISNEQFF

J: TRBJ1-5
V: TRBV6-5
CDR3: CASSLTRTVQPQHF

J: TRBJ1-2
V: TRBV11-2
CDR3: CASSRYGTVGLISGYTF

J: TRBJ1-6
V: TRBV4-3
CDR3: CASSQGLPGSYNSPLHF

J: TRBJ2-1
V: TRBV5-4
CDR3: CASSLDRGPYNEQFF

J: TRBJ2-7
V: TRBV27
CDR3: CASSSNRFLSSYEQYF

J: TRBJ2-6
V: TRBV15
CDR3: CATSRPGTGGFSGANVLTF

J: TRBJ2-7
V: TRBV28
CDR3: CASSLGASSGGVEQYF

J: TRBJ1-2
V: TRBV6-5
CDR3: CASSYVGTVGGYTF

J: TRBJ2-3
V: TRBV28
CDR3: CASSTDSRDTQYF

J: TRBJ2-7
V: TRBV5-1
CDR3: CASSIRQGARGQYF

J: TRBJ1-2
V: TRBV7-9
CDR3: CASTPPGTITYGYTF

J: TRBJ1-2
V: TRBV28
CDR3: CASSLGLAGEGYTF

J: TRBJ1-6
V: TRBV18
CDR3: CASSPRPRGNSPLHF

J: TRBJ2-1
V: TRBV2
CDR3: CASGRDNEQFF

J: TRBJ1-2
V: TRBV4-3
CDR3: CASSQARTGANYGYTF

J: TRBJ2-7
V: TRBV14
CDR3: CASSPPRWGPDSYEQYF

J: TRBJ2-5
V: TRBV18
CDR3: CASSRLTDNQETQYF

J: TRBJ2-1
V: TRBV30
CDR3: CAWSLALRNEQFF

J: TRBJ2-7
V: TRBV6-6
CDR3: CASQGQGPSYEQYF

J: TRBJ1-3
V: TRBV7-2
CDR3: CASSPSGAGAGNTIYF

J: TRBJ2-7
V: TRBV6-5
CDR3: CASSYTSGASYEQYF

J: TRBJ1-5
V: TRBV5-6
CDR3: CASSIRGGNQPQHF

J: TRBJ1-6
V: TRBV4-3
CDR3: CASSPDRGNNSPLHF

J: TRBJ2-7
V: TRBV2
CDR3: CASRGGNYEQYF

J: TRBJ1-5
V: TRBV11-2
CDR3: CASSFSGTGDRSNQPQHF

J: TRBJ1-1
V: TRBV4-2
CDR3: CASRLLTGAPMNTEAFF

J: TRBJ1-6
V: TRBV7-3
CDR3: CASPGLENSPLHF

J: TRBJ2-2
V: TRBV5-1
CDR3: CASLPLAGNTGELFF

J: TRBJ1-1
V: TRBV1
CDR3: CTSPRRGSAFF

J: TRBJ2-1
V: TRBV2
CDR3: CASSEWTAHGRQFF

J: TRBJ2-5
V: TRBV7-8
CDR3: CASSQGTGETQYF

J: TRBJ1-3
V: TRBV19
CDR3: CASRTGVISGNTIYF

J: TRBJ1-1
V: TRBV30
CDR3: CAWSFRDRNTEAFF

J: TRBJ2-2
V: TRBV27
CDR3: CASSLRGGPRNTGELFF

J: TRBJ1-2
V: TRBV7-8
CDR3: CASSLGTGVEGYTF

J: TRBJ1-4
V: TRBV7-2
CDR3: CASSLGLSVNEKLFF